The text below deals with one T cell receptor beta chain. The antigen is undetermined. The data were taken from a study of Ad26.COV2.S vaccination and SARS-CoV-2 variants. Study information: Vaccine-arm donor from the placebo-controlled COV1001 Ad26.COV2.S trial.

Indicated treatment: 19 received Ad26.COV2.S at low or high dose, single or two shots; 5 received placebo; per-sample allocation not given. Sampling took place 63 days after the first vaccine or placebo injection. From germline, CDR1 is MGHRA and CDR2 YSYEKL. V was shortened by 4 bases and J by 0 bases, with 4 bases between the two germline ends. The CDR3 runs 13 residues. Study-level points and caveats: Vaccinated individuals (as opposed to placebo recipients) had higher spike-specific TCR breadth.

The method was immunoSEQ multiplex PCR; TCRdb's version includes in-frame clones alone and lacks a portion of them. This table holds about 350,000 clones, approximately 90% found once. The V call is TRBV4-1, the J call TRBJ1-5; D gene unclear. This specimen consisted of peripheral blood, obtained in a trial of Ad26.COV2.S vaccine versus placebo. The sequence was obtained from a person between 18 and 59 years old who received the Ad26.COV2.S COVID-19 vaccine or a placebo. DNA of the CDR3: TGCGCCAGCAGCCCCAATAGCAATCAGCCCCAGCATTTT. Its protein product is CASSPNSNQPQHF.